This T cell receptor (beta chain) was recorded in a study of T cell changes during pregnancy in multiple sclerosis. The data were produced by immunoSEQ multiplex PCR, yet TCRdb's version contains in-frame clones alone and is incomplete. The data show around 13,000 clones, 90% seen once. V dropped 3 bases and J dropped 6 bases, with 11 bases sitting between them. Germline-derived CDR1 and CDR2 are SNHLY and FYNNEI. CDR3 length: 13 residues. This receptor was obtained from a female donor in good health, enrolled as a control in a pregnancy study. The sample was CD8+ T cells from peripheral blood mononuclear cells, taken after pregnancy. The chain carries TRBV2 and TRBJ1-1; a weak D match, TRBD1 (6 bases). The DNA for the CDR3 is TGTGCCAGCAGTGAGGGCAGGGGCTCTGAAGCTTTCTTT. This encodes CASSEGRGSEAFF.